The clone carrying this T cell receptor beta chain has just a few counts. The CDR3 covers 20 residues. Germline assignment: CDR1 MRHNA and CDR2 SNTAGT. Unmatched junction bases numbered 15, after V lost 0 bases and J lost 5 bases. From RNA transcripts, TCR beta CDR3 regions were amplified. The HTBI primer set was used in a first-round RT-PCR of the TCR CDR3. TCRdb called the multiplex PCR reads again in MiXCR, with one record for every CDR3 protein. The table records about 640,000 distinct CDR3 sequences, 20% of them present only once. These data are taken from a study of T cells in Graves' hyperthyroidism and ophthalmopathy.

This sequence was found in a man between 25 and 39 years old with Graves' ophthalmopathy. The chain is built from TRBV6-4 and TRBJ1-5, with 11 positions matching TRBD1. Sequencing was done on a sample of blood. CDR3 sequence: CASSDSWTGGRAAPYQPQHF. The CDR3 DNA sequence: TGTGCCAGCAGTGACTCGTGGACAGGGGGCCGAGCAGCCCCGTATCAGCCCCAGCATTTT.